Below are 14 T cell receptor beta chains sequenced from a single sample in a study of blood T cell repertoires in COVID-19. Only in-frame clones appear in the TCRdb table, and some are missing; sequencing was by immunoSEQ multiplex PCR. In the table there are 200,000 to 250,000 clones, 65% to 85% of which are singletons. Sequences were obtained from PBMCs or T cells enriched from blood (not recorded which). The receptors originated from a man aged 30 to 39 with acute COVID-19.

This clone was seen once. The gene calls are TRBV4-2 and TRBJ2-7, with D possibly being TRBD2 (5 bases). V was trimmed by 4 bases and J by 5 bases, leaving 12 bases between them. Germline lookup yields CDR1 LGHNA and CDR2 YNFKEQ. This CDR3 is 13 amino acids long. CDR3 residues: CASSPPTGNEQYF. Written as DNA, the CDR3 is TGTGCCAGCAGCCCTCCCACGGGGAACGAGCAGTACTTC.

This chain uses TRBV10-2 with TRBJ2-2, with D tentatively TRBD2 (6 bases). V lost 11 bases, J lost 7 bases, and 14 bases lay in between. This CDR3 comprises 12 residues. From germline, CDR1 is WSHSY and CDR2 SAAADI. CDR3 sequence: CAGGLENGELFF. In DNA form, the CDR3 reads TGCGCCGGGGGACTTGAGAACGGGGAGCTGTTTTTT.

The chain recombines TRBV3-1 (or the pseudogene TRBV3-2) with TRBJ2-3; 7 bases are a match to TRBD2. V lost 0 bases to trimming and J lost 1 base; unmatched junction nucleotides: 4. This CDR3 region has 16 residues. Germline CDR1 and CDR2: LGHDT and YNNKEL (reference sequence). The CDR3 coding sequence is TGTGCCAGCAGCCAAGATACGGGGGGTGGCACAGATACGCAGTATTTT. Protein product: CASSQDTGGGTDTQYF.

In this sample, this clone turned up a few times. This chain links TRBV6-5 with TRBJ1-5; D is uncertain. Germline values: CDR1 MNHEY, CDR2 SVGAGI. The CDR3 runs to 14 residues. V lost 6 bases, J lost 3 bases, and 12 bases lay in between. This CDR3 is CASSLTPFNQPQHF. Written as DNA, the CDR3 is TGTGCCAGCAGCTTGACACCGTTCAATCAGCCCCAGCATTTT.

The CDR3 nucleotides read TGCGCCAGCAGCCAGTTCCAAATGAACACTGAAGCTTTCTTT. It codes for CASSQFQMNTEAFF. This chain links TRBV4-1 with TRBJ1-1, with unresolved D. The germline V and J ends were trimmed by 3 bases and 0 bases, with 8 bases remaining between them. Germline V gives CDR1 MGHRA, CDR2 YSYEKL. The CDR3 is 14 amino acids.

The chain carries TRBV2 and TRBJ2-2; TRBD1 is a possible D gene (6 bases). CDR3 length: 15 amino acids. Germline values: CDR1 SNHLY, CDR2 FYNNEI. V lost 3 bases, J lost 6 bases, and 14 bases lay in between. In nucleotides, the CDR3 is TGTGCCAGCAGTGATTTTGGCAGGGGCGCCGGGGAGCTGTTTTTT. This sequence encodes CASSDFGRGAGELFF.

This chain links TRBV5-6 with TRBJ1-5; no reliable D call. Germline CDR1 is SGHDT and CDR2 is YYEEEE. V gave up 7 bases and J gave up 6 bases, with 11 bases separating them. This CDR3 has 12 residues. The CDR3 protein is CASPNPSQPQHF. In DNA, the CDR3 is TGTGCCAGCCCCAATCCTAGTCAGCCCCAGCATTTT. The whole variable domain, filled in from reference TRBV5-6 and TRBJ1-5, reads DAGVTQSPTHLIKTRGQQVTLRCSPKSGHDTVSWYQQALGQGPQFIFQYYEEEERQRGNFPDRFSGHQFPNYSSELNVNALLLGDSALYLCASPNPSQPQHFGDGTRLSIL.

This chain connects TRBV5-5 to TRBJ2-5; a possible D gene is TRBD2 (6 bases). Deletions cut 3 bases from V and 5 bases from J, with 14 bases between. Germline values: CDR1 SGHKS, CDR2 YYEKEE (reference sequence). This CDR3 is built from 14 residues. CDR3 loop: CASSSISGSETQYF. The DNA for the CDR3 is TGTGCCAGCAGCTCAATAAGCGGGTCGGAGACCCAGTACTTC.

V gene TRBV5-4 combines with J gene TRBJ2-3, with D maybe TRBD2 (5 bases). CDR3 length: 14 amino acids. The V and J ends lost 5 bases and 4 bases respectively, with 14 bases between them. Germline V gives CDR1 SGHNT, CDR2 YYREEE (reference sequence). CDR3 amino acids: CASRGSLQADTQYF. CDR3 coding DNA: TGTGCCAGCAGGGGGAGCCTGCAGGCAGATACGCAGTATTTT.

This rearrangement joins TRBV19 to TRBJ2-5; D may be TRBD2 (5 bases). Germline values: CDR1 LNHDA, CDR2 SQIVND (reference sequence). The CDR3 has 15 amino acids. With 1 base removed from V and 3 bases from J, the gap between germline ends came to 12 bases. The CDR3 DNA sequence: TGTGCCAGTAGTATAGGGGGAGAAGAAAAAGAGACCCAGTACTTC. It is translated as CASSIGGEEKETQYF.

The chain has TRBV28 and TRBJ1-2; D is uncertain. This CDR3 region has 10 residues. Between the trimmed V and J ends, which lost 10 bases and 5 bases, there was a span of 8 bases. Germline V gene lookup returns CDR1 MDHEN and CDR2 SYDVKM. CDR3 protein: CATTEYGYTF. In DNA, the CDR3 is TGTGCCACCACAGAATATGGCTACACCTTC.

The V call is TRBV11-2, the J call TRBJ1-1; D unresolved. This CDR3 spans 15 amino acids. V was cut by 0 bases and J by 2 bases, with 10 bases left in between. Germline V lookup: CDR1 SGHAT, CDR2 FQNNGV. This chain's CDR3 is CASSLDLGRNTEAFF. CDR3 DNA: TGTGCCAGCAGCTTAGATCTAGGCAGAAACACTGAAGCTTTCTTT.

The CDR3, as DNA: TGTGCCAGCAGCCAAGTCGGGGGTTTCACAGATACGCAGTATTTT. Its protein is CASSQVGGFTDTQYF. The gene calls are TRBV14 and TRBJ2-3; tentative D call: TRBD2 (6 bases). Germline-derived CDR1 and CDR2 are SGHDN and FVKESK. V lost 1 base, J lost 2 bases, and 10 bases lay in between. The CDR3 contains 15 residues.

The chain has TRBV5-6 and TRBJ1-2; the D is unclear. V lost 0 bases to trimming and J lost 8 bases, with 17 bases between them. In germline, CDR1 is SGHDT, CDR2 YYEEEE. The CDR3 has 15 residues. The CDR3 nucleotides are TGTGCCAGCAGCTTGGAAGCAGGCAGCTCGGGGGGCTACACCTTC. Translating it yields CASSLEAGSSGGYTF.